This T cell receptor (beta chain) was captured in a study of T cell responses to AZD1222 COVID-19 vaccine (TCRdb year 2021). With respect to the entire study: A total of 230 to 250 trial participants underwent TCR sequencing, of whom 207 received two doses of AZD1222 and about 25 received two doses of the MenACWY control vaccine. Trial participants were enrolled into age subgroups of 18-55, 56-69 and 70-plus years, which contained approximately 150, 28 and 58 TCR-sequenced participants, respectively.

Counted from cysteine to phenylalanine, this CDR3 has 15 amino acids. The DNA shown is the 45-base CDR3, in frame from base 1. Here V drops 5 bases and J drops 3 bases, and the junction holds 9 bases not matched to any gene. CDR1 SGHTA and CDR2 FQGNSA are derived from the germline V gene. Summary of the overall study and its limitations: The vaccine-associated CD4 TCRs covered the entire spike protein, and the dominant responses fell in regions 160-218 and 743-854. The 56-69-year group was small, and its depth increase did not reach significance, likely because of low power. After two AZD1222 doses, spike-specific TCR breadth and depth were significantly higher than at day 0 and than in MenACWY recipients. Because no day 14 peak-response samples were available, repertoires were characterized only after the peak T cell response. Participants were mostly white British and included more females than males, and it was suggested by the authors that clonal diversity may have been underestimated. Reportedly, close to half of the unique spike-specific TCRs recognized epitopes lying outside the regions that are mutated in the B.1.351 and B.1.1.7 variants. Conclusions about previously exposed vaccinees were limited because only six AZD1222 recipients were SARS-CoV-2 seropositive at baseline.

The time point label on this specimen signifies: about 28 days (+/-7) after the second vaccine dose. AZD1222 recipients given second doses at about 4 weeks or at about 12 weeks were pooled, since spike-specific TCR depth and breadth were not found to differ between the two schedules. Samples from vaccinated people were obtained from the UK trials COV001 and COV002, which included a single-blind randomized controlled phase 2/3 trial of AZD1222 (ChAdOx1 nCoV-19) in healthy adults. For TCRbeta chain sequencing, PBMC samples from trial participants were taken at day 0 and at day 28 after the second dose. Points on this clone: No antigen is known for it. The record has no base qualities; no much larger clone is one base away.

The CDR3 regions of human TCRbeta chains were analyzed by immunosequencing. From the authors' description of their analysis: Repertoire TCRs were checked for matches against a reference library of SARS-CoV-2-specific TCRs that had been generated using the MIRA antigen-specificity platform. Breadth meant the fraction of unique TCRs that were SARS-CoV-2-associated, whereas depth meant the fraction of total T cells that were SARS-CoV-2-associated. Using the MIRA data, each spike-specific TCR was mapped to the spike region that the TCR reacts to and placed in a CD4 or CD8 class. Log10-transformed breadth and depth values were compared by one-way ANOVA with Sidak's multiple comparisons tests. In its TCRdb copy, this immuneACCESS table keeps in-frame sequences only and misses some clones. Where compared with another copy, unresolved V genes explain less than half of these, and the others have no known cause. V and J calls and clone size are as listed in that table; D and trimming were resolved from the DNA. The sample profile shows under 150,000 clones; almost 95% of them were found once. The ten largest clones capture roughly 10% of the sample.

The chain couples TRBV7-2 to TRBJ1-2; TRBD1 agrees with 7 junctional bases. The clonotype was recovered from an adult who received the AZD1222 COVID-19 vaccine. The material sequenced was peripheral blood, taken 28 days after the second AZD1222 dose. The CDR3 protein: CASSGPGQPYYGYTF. The DNA reads TGTGCCAGCAGCGGTCCGGGACAGCCCTACTATGGCTACACCTTC. With the rest looked up from the reference TRBV7-2 and TRBJ1-2 genes rather than sequenced, the full variable domain is GAGVSQSPSNKVTEKGKDVELRCDPISGHTALYWYRQSLGQGLEFLIYFQGNSAPDKSGLPSDRFSAERTGGSVSTLTIQRTQQEDSAVYLCASSGPGQPYYGYTFGSGTRLTVV.